This passage covers 26 T cell receptor beta chains from one sample sequenced in a study of control samples from healthy donors and cancer patients. Clones were read by immunoSEQ multiplex PCR, and TCRdb kept only the in-frame ones, dropping some. The sample comprises roughly 120,000 clones, 88% of which are singletons, and 2% to 2.5% rests with the top ten. The sample comprised blood. These receptors were collected from a woman in her seventies in good health.

The chain links TRBV7-9 to TRBJ2-5; D call uncertain. This CDR3 comprises 15 residues. Germline values: CDR1 SEHNR, CDR2 FQNEAQ (reference sequence). The V gene lost 6 bases and the J gene lost 5 bases, with 19 bases spanning the gap. CDR3 in DNA: TGTGCCAGCAGTCCTGGGCTTCCCCTGGGGGAGACCCAGTACTTC. Encoded protein: CASSPGLPLGETQYF. Based on the CDR3 plus reference TRBV7-9 and TRBJ2-5, the full variable domain is DTGVSQNPRHKITKRGQNVTFRCDPISEHNRLYWYRQTLGQGPEFLTYFQNEAQLEKSRLLSDRFSAERPKGSFSTLEIQRTEQGDSAMYLCASSPGLPLGETQYFGPGTRLLVL.

This chain joins TRBV19 and TRBJ1-2; D unresolved. This CDR3 has 16 amino acids. CDR1 and CDR2 (germline): LNHDA, SQIVND (reference sequence). Deletions cut 6 bases from V and 0 bases from J, with 17 bases between. The CDR3 DNA sequence: TGTGCCAGTAGCTATCGGGGTGGGCGATCTAACTATGGCTACACCTTC. It translates to CASSYRGGRSNYGYTF.

In this sample, this clone turned up once. One end of the junction is discordant with germline, which a read error may explain. The rearrangement uses TRBV5-1 and TRBJ2-1; 14 bases are shared with TRBD2. This CDR3 is built from 16 residues. Germline V lookup: CDR1 SGHRS, CDR2 YFSETQ. This CDR3 reads CARSPGGLAGAGEQFF. In DNA form, the CDR3 reads TGCGCCCGCAGCCCGGGGGGACTAGCGGGGGCGGGTGAGCAGTTCTTC.

The CDR3 reads CASSPSGGIGGYTF. CDR3 nucleotide sequence: TGTGCCAGCAGTCCTTCGGGGGGAATAGGGGGCTACACCTTC. The chain has TRBV27 and TRBJ1-2; possible D gene TRBD1, 5 bases. Trimming pared 5 bases from V and 8 bases from J, leaving 18 bases between. Germline CDR1 and CDR2: MNHEY and SMNVEV (reference sequence). The CDR3 is 14 residues long.

V gene TRBV25-1 combines with J gene TRBJ2-7; 9 nucleotides align to TRBD1. The CDR3 length is 15 residues. With 8 bases clipped from V and 3 bases from J, the junction kept 11 bases outside the gene matches. The germline CDR1 and CDR2 sequences are MGHDK and SYGVNS. This CDR3 is CASSNTGQGIYEQYF. The CDR3 nucleotides read TGTGCCAGCTCAAACACGGGACAGGGCATCTACGAGCAGTACTTC.

The CDR3 DNA is TGTGCCAGCACCACGGACCGGATGTCCTACGAGCAGTACTTC. Translation: CASTTDRMSYEQYF. The J gene is TRBJ2-7, the V gene TRBV6-5; D remains ambiguous. The CDR3 consists of 14 residues. V lost 7 bases, J lost 1 base, and 14 bases lay in between. The germline V gene encodes CDR1 MNHEY and CDR2 SVGAGI.

Concerning this clone itself: The sample carries other DNA sequences with the same CDR3. The chain carries TRBV5-1 and TRBJ1-3; D remains ambiguous. Germline CDR1 and CDR2: SGHRS and YFSETQ. This CDR3 is built from 13 residues. V lost 2 bases, J lost 0 bases, and 3 bases lay in between. The DNA for the CDR3 is TGCGCCAGCAGCTTAGACTCTGGAAACACCATATATTTT. This sequence encodes CASSLDSGNTIYF.

The chain couples TRBV27 to TRBJ1-2; D is unresolved. This CDR3 spans 12 amino acids. From germline, CDR1 is MNHEY and CDR2 SMNVEV (reference sequence). Trimming cost V 4 bases and J 8 bases, with 11 bases left between them. Written as DNA, the CDR3 is TGTGCCAGCAGTTCCGGACCTCAGGGCTACACCTTC. Protein sequence: CASSSGPQGYTF.

The genes are TRBV3-1 (or the pseudogene TRBV3-2) and TRBJ1-6; D possibly corresponds to TRBD1 (5 bases). The CDR3 spans 13 residues. V was trimmed by 2 bases and J by 10 bases, leaving 9 bases between them. Germline assignment: CDR1 LGHDT and CDR2 YNNKEL (reference sequence). The CDR3, as DNA: TGTGCCAGCAGCCAAACAGGATCCTCACCCCTCCACTTT. It yields the protein CASSQTGSSPLHF.

The chain combines TRBV12-3 or TRBV12-4 with TRBJ2-3; no reliable D call. The CDR3 extends over 12 amino acids. V dropped 7 bases and J dropped 4 bases, with 9 bases sitting between them. CDR3 nucleotide sequence: TGTGCCAGCACCCTACGGGCAGATACGCAGTATTTT. Encoded protein: CASTLRADTQYF.

This rearrangement joins TRBV6-5 to TRBJ2-3; D perhaps matches TRBD1 (5 bases). Germline CDR1 MNHEY, CDR2 SVGAGI. The CDR3 runs to 13 residues. Trimming took off 6 bases at V and 1 base at J, with 8 bases between the two ends. The CDR3 nucleotides are TGTGCCAGCAGATTACAGGGCACAGATACGCAGTATTTT. It is translated as CASRLQGTDTQYF.

This chain joins TRBV27 and TRBJ1-4; D possibly corresponds to TRBD1 (5 bases). Deletions cut 7 bases from V and 10 bases from J, with 16 bases between. This CDR3 comprises 13 residues. CDR1 MNHEY and CDR2 SMNVEV come from the germline V gene (reference sequence). CDR3: CASMAGNFRKLFF. The CDR3 nucleotides are TGTGCCAGCATGGCAGGGAATTTCAGAAAACTGTTTTTT.

The count of this clone is one. This sequence joins TRBV3-1 (or the pseudogene TRBV3-2) and TRBJ1-6, with 11 bases matching TRBD1. CDR3 length: 14 amino acids. Losses at the gene ends were 2 bases for V and 16 bases for J; bases not matched to a gene: 7. Germline loops: CDR1 LGHDT, CDR2 YNNKEL (reference sequence). DNA for the CDR3: TGTGCCAGCAGCCAAATCGGACAGGGGGCGAGGCTCCACTTT. Its translation is CASSQIGQGARLHF.

This clone showed up just once. The rearrangement joins TRBV7-2 to TRBJ2-1; TRBD2 agrees at 8 bases. There are 16 residues in the CDR3. Germline V lookup: CDR1 SGHTA, CDR2 FQGNSA. V was clipped by 5 bases and J by 2 bases; unmatched bases: 8. The CDR3 is CASSTTPRGAYNEQFF. CDR3 nucleotide sequence: TGTGCCAGCAGCACCACCCCGCGGGGGGCCTACAATGAGCAGTTCTTC. The entire variable domain, with the rest obtained from reference TRBV7-2 and TRBJ2-1, is as follows: GAGVSQSPSNKVTEKGKDVELRCDPISGHTALYWYRQSLGQGLEFLIYFQGNSAPDKSGLPSDRFSAERTGGSVSTLTIQRTQQEDSAVYLCASSTTPRGAYNEQFFGPGTRLTVL.

The rearrangement links TRBV19 to TRBJ1-2; 8 nucleotides line up with TRBD1. Germline CDR1 is LNHDA and CDR2 is SQIVND (reference sequence). With V trimmed by 5 bases and J by 4 bases, 15 bases remained unmatched. CDR3 size: 17 residues. CDR3 DNA sequence: TGTGCCAGTAGTCCCCCTTCCCCGGACAGGGTGTCCTATGGCTACACCTTC. It is translated as CASSPPSPDRVSYGYTF.

The V gene is TRBV6-5, the J gene TRBJ1-2; TRBD1 is a possible D gene (5 bases). V was trimmed by 3 bases and J by 10 bases, leaving 24 bases between them. Germline-derived CDR1 and CDR2 are MNHEY and SVGAGI. The CDR3 is 16 amino acids. CDR3 in amino acids: CASSYSETAARVDYTF. In nucleotides, the CDR3 is TGTGCCAGCAGTTATAGTGAGACAGCGGCTCGGGTTGACTACACCTTC.

The chain recombines TRBV18 with TRBJ2-7, with 10 bases identical to TRBD1. With V trimmed by 3 bases and J by 6 bases, 5 bases remained unmatched. CDR3 size: 14 residues. Germline-derived CDR1 and CDR2 are KGHSH and LQKENI. The CDR3 DNA follows: TGTGCCAGCTCACCCCGCGGGACAGGGGTCGAGCAGTACTTC. This codes for CASSPRGTGVEQYF.

The chain links TRBV7-9 to TRBJ1-2, with TRBD1 as a possible D gene (5 bases). V was shortened by 0 bases and J by 4 bases, with 6 bases between the two germline ends. Germline V gives CDR1 SEHNR, CDR2 FQNEAQ (reference sequence). The CDR3 contains 13 residues. CDR3 sequence: CASSLAGTYGYTF. The CDR3 coding sequence is TGTGCCAGCAGCTTAGCGGGGACCTATGGCTACACCTTC.

CDR3 region: CATSDVGRTEAFF. DNA of the CDR3: TGTGCCACCAGTGACGTAGGGAGGACTGAAGCTTTCTTT. The chain joins TRBV24-1 to TRBJ1-1, with D unclear. The germline gives CDR1 KGHDR, CDR2 SFDVKD. V was shortened by 4 bases and J by 5 bases, with 10 bases between the two germline ends. The CDR3 is made up of 13 amino acids.

The chain recombines TRBV3-1 (or the pseudogene TRBV3-2) with TRBJ2-1; tentative D call: TRBD2 (6 bases). The CDR3 totals 13 residues. Trimming cost V 2 bases and J 6 bases, with 8 bases left between them. Germline assignment: CDR1 LGHDT and CDR2 YNNKEL (reference sequence). The CDR3 loop reads CASSQTSSNEQFF. The CDR3 DNA sequence: TGTGCCAGCAGCCAAACTAGCTCCAATGAGCAGTTCTTC.

The chain has TRBV7-2 and TRBJ1-6; D remains unclear. V lost 1 base and J 13 bases, leaving 17 bases between the germline ends. This CDR3 has 15 residues. The germline V gene encodes CDR1 SGHTA and CDR2 FQGNSA. CDR3 loop: CASSLVRFLAVPLHF. The CDR3 nucleotides read TGTGCCAGCAGCTTAGTAAGGTTCCTTGCGGTGCCCCTCCACTTT.

The rearrangement uses TRBV6-6 and TRBJ1-2; possibly TRBD1 for D (5 bases). This CDR3 has 16 amino acids. Deletions cut 0 bases from V and 2 bases from J, with 13 bases between. Germline V gene lookup returns CDR1 MNHNY and CDR2 SVGAGI (reference sequence). CDR3 DNA: TGTGCCAGCAGTTACTCGAGAGGGACCCAAAACTATGGCTACACCTTC. It codes for CASSYSRGTQNYGYTF.

The gene calls are TRBV24-1 and TRBJ2-2, with D possibly TRBD1 on 8 matching bases. The germline V gene encodes CDR1 KGHDR and CDR2 SFDVKD. Trimming shortened V by 8 bases and J by 6 bases, and 15 bases separated the two germline ends. The CDR3 is 14 residues long. This CDR3 is CATTDRAGAGELFF. For the CDR3, the DNA is TGTGCCACCACGGACAGGGCGGGGGCCGGGGAGCTGTTTTTT.

The genes are TRBV27 and TRBJ1-1; 8 nucleotides agree with TRBD1. Trimming cost V 3 bases and J 5 bases; bases outside gene matches: 5. Germline V gene lookup returns CDR1 MNHEY and CDR2 SMNVEV (reference sequence). The CDR3 runs to 14 residues. The CDR3 here is CASSFSQGDTEAFF. The CDR3 DNA is TGTGCCAGCAGTTTCTCACAGGGGGATACTGAAGCTTTCTTT.

Worth noting for this clone: Other DNA sequences in this specimen translate into the identical CDR3. The chain uses TRBV18 and TRBJ1-2; 7 nucleotides match TRBD1. Germline values: CDR1 KGHSH, CDR2 LQKENI. Trimming at V came to 3 bases and at J to 3 bases, leaving 1 base not matched to a gene. There are 13 residues in the CDR3. For the CDR3, the DNA is TGTGCCAGCTCACCTGGACAGGACTATGGCTACACCTTC. Amino acid sequence: CASSPGQDYGYTF.

The V and J genes are TRBV6-2 or TRBV6-3 and TRBJ2-5; TRBD2 matches at 7 bases. Germline V lookup: CDR1 MNHEY, CDR2 SVGEGT. The CDR3 has 15 amino acids. The trim removed 0 bases at V and 2 bases at J, leaving 3 bases unmatched. DNA of the CDR3: TGTGCCAGCAGTTACTCGTCCGGGGGGCAAGAGACCCAGTACTTC. This encodes CASSYSSGGQETQYF.